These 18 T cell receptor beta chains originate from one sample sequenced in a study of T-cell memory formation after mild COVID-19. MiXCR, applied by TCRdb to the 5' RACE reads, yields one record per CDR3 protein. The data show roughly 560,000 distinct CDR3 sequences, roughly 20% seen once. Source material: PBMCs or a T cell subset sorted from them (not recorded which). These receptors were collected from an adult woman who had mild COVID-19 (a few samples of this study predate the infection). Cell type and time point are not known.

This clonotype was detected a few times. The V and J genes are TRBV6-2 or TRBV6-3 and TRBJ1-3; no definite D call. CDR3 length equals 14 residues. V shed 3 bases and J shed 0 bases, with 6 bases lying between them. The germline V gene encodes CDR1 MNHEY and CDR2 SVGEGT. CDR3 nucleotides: TGTGCCAGCAGTTATAAGAGCTCTGGAAACACCATATATTTT. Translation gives CASSYKSSGNTIYF.

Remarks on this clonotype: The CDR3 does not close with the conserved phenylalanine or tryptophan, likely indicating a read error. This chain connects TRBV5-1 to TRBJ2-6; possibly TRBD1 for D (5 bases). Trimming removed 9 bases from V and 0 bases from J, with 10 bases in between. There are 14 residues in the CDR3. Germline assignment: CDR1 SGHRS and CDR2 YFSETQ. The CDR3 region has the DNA TGCGCCACCTACGACAGCTCTGGGGCCAACGTCCTGACTTTA. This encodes CATYDSSGANVLTL.

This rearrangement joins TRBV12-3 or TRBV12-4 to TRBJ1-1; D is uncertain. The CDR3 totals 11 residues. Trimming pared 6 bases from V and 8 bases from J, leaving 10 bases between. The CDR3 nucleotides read TGTGCCAGCAGCTCCGTTAGGGAAGCTTTCTTT. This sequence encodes CASSSVREAFF.

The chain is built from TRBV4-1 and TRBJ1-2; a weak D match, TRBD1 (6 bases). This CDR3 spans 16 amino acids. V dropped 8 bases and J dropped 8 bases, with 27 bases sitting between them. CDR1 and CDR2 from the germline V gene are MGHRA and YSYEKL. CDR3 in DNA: TGCGCCAGCCGTCATCTGGGGGGGCCTTCGCGTACCGGCTACACCTTC. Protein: CASRHLGGPSRTGYTF.

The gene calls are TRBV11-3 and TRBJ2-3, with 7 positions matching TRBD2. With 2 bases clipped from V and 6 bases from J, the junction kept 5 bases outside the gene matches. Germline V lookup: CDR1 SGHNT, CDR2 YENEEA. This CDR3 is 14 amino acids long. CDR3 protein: CASSLRGSRDTQYF. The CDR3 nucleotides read TGTGCCAGCAGCTTACGCGGGAGTAGGGATACGCAGTATTTT.

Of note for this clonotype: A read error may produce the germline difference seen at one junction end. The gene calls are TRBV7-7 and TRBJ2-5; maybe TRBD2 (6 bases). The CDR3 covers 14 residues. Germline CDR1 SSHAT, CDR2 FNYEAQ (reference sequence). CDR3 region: CASSSTGVGETQYF. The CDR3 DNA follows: TGTGCTAGCAGCTCGACGGGGGTGGGAGAGACCCAGTACTTC.

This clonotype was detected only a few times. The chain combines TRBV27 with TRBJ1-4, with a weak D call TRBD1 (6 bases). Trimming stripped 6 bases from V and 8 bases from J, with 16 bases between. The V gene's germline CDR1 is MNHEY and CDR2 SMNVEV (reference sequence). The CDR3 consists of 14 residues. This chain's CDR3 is CASRPNRDSEKLFF. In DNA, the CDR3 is TGTGCCAGCAGGCCGAACAGGGATAGCGAAAAACTGTTTTTT.

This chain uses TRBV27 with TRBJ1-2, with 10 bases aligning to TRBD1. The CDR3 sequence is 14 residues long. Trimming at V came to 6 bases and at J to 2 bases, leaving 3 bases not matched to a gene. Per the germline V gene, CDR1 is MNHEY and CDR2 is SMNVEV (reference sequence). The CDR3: CASRKGQGNYGYTF. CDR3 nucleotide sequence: TGTGCCAGCAGGAAGGGACAGGGGAACTATGGCTACACCTTC.

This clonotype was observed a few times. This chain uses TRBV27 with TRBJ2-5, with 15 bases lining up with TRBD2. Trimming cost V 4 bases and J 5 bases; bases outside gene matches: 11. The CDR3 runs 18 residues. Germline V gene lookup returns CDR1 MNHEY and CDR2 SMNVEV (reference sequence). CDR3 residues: CASSSRTSGRALKETQYF. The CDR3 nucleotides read TGTGCCAGCAGTTCTCGGACTAGCGGGAGGGCCCTCAAGGAGACCCAGTACTTC.

The CDR3 DNA reads as TGTGCCAGCAGCTTGAACAGTAACTATGGCTACACCTTC. It translates to CASSLNSNYGYTF. The rearrangement uses TRBV5-6 and TRBJ1-2; D unresolved. Germline-derived CDR1 and CDR2 are SGHDT and YYEEEE. The V end was cut by 1 base, the J end by 1 base, with 5 bases between. This CDR3 is 13 amino acids long.

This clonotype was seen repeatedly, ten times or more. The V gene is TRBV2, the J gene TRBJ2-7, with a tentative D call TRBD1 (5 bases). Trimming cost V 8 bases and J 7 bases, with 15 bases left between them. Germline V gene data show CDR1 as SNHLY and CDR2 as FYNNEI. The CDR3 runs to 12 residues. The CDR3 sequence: CASSQAFGEQYF. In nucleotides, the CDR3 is TGTGCCAGCTCACAGGCGTTTGGGGAGCAGTACTTC. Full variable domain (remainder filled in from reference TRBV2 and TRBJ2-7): EPEVTQTPSHQVTQMGQEVILRCVPISNHLYFYWYRQILGQKVEFLVSFYNNEISEKSEIFDDQFSVERPDGSNFTLKIRSTKLEDSAMYFCASSQAFGEQYFGPGTRLTVT.

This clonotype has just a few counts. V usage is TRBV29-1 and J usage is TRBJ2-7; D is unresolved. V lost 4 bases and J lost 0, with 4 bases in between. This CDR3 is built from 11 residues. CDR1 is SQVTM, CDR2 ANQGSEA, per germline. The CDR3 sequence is CSVVGSYEQYF. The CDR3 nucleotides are TGCAGCGTTGTCGGCTCCTACGAGCAGTACTTC.

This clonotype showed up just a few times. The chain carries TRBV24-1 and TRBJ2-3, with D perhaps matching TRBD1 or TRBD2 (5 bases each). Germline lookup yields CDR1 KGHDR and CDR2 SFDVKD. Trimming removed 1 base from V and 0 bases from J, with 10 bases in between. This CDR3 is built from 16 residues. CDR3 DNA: TGTGCCACCAGTGATTTCACCGGGGACAGCACAGATACGCAGTATTTT. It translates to CATSDFTGDSTDTQYF.

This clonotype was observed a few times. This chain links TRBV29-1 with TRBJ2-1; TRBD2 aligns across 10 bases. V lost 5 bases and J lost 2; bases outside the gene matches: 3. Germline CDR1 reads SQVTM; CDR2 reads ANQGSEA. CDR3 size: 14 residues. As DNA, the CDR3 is TGCAGCGTTCCACTAGCGGGGACCTACAATGAGCAGTTCTTC. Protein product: CSVPLAGTYNEQFF.

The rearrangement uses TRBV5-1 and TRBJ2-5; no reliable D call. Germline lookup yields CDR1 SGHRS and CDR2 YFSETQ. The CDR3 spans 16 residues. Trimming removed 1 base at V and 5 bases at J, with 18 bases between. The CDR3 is CASSLLGSQRSETQYF. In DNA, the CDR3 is TGCGCCAGCAGCTTGCTCGGCTCGCAGAGGTCGGAGACCCAGTACTTC.

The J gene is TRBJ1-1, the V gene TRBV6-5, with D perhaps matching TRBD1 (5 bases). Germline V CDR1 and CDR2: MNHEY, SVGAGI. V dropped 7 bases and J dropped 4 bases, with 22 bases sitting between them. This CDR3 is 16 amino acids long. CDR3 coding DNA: TGTGCCAGCATAAGGTTCGTAGGGGTTCGGATCACTGAAGCTTTCTTT. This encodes CASIRFVGVRITEAFF.

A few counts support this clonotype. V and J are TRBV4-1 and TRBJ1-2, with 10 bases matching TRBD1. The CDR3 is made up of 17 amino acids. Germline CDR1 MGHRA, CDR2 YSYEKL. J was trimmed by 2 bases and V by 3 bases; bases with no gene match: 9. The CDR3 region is CASSHPGQGWENYGYTF. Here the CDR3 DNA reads TGCGCCAGCAGCCATCCGGGACAGGGGTGGGAAAACTATGGCTACACCTTC.

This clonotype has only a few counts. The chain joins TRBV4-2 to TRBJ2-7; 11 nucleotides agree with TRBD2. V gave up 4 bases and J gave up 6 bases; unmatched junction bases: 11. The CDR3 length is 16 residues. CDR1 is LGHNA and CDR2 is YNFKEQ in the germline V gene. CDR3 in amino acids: CASSRKTTSGGFEQYF. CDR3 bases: TGTGCCAGCAGCCGGAAGACTACTAGCGGGGGATTCGAGCAGTACTTC.